The next 8 T cell receptor beta chains were all read from a single sample in a study of blood T cell repertoires in COVID-19 (TCRdb year 2020). The library came from the immunoSEQ multiplex PCR assay. TCRdb stores this immuneACCESS table with in-frame sequences only. Part of the clones is absent; in the studies checked, under half of the shortfall reflects unresolved V genes, and no reason is known for the rest. Here the sample has 100,000 to 130,000 clones; approximately 88% occur a single time. The ten largest account for around 4.4% of the sample. The sample consisted of peripheral blood. The receptor source for this set is a human donor in a cohort sampled during active COVID-19.

In its sample, this clone was seen once. V usage is TRBV12-5 and J usage is TRBJ2-7; the D is unclear. V gave up 2 bases and J gave up 2 bases, with 10 bases separating them. This CDR3 is built from 14 residues. Germline-derived CDR1 and CDR2 are LGHNT and FRNRAP. The CDR3 DNA sequence: TGTGCTAGTGGTTTGACACACACTACCTACGAGCAGTACTTC. Protein: CASGLTHTTYEQYF.

The genes are TRBV2 and TRBJ2-4; the D gene is possibly TRBD2 (5 bases). Germline loops: CDR1 SNHLY, CDR2 FYNNEI. The V gene lost 2 bases and the J gene lost 8 bases, with 16 bases spanning the gap. The CDR3 length is 15 residues. The CDR3, as DNA: TGTGCCAGCAGTGAATTGGGCCTCTCGCGGGACATTCAGTACTTC. Amino acids: CASSELGLSRDIQYF. Combining the CDR3 with reference TRBV2 and TRBJ2-4 gives the whole variable domain EPEVTQTPSHQVTQMGQEVILRCVPISNHLYFYWYRQILGQKVEFLVSFYNNEISEKSEIFDDQFSVERPDGSNFTLKIRSTKLEDSAMYFCASSELGLSRDIQYFGAGTRLSVL.

The sample holds a few counts of this clone. The chain recombines TRBV7-9 with TRBJ1-2; possible D gene TRBD1, 6 bases. CDR3 length equals 12 residues. The V gene's germline CDR1 is SEHNR and CDR2 FQNEAQ (reference sequence). V lost 5 bases and J 7 bases, leaving 11 bases between the germline ends. The CDR3 DNA reads TGTGCCAGCAGCCTAGACAGGCGTGGCTACACCTTC. Protein product: CASSLDRRGYTF. The variable domain in full, with the rest retrieved from reference TRBV7-9 and TRBJ1-2, is DTGVSQNPRHKITKRGQNVTFRCDPISEHNRLYWYRQTLGQGPEFLTYFQNEAQLEKSRLLSDRFSAERPKGSFSTLEIQRTEQGDSAMYLCASSLDRRGYTFGSGTRLTVV.

The genes are TRBV7-8 and TRBJ1-1, with 7 nucleotides matching TRBD1. Germline V gene lookup returns CDR1 SGHVS and CDR2 FQNEAQ. Losses at the gene ends were 5 bases for V and 8 bases for J; bases not matched to a gene: 14. The CDR3 is made up of 15 amino acids. CDR3 bases: TGTGCCAGCAGCCCGCTAGCGACAGGGACCCCCGAAGCTTTCTTT. Protein: CASSPLATGTPEAFF.

J is TRBJ2-7 and V is TRBV30; 10 nucleotides align to TRBD1. Germline loops: CDR1 GTSNPN, CDR2 SVGIG (reference sequence). J was trimmed by 6 bases and V by 3 bases; bases with no gene match: 8. The CDR3 consists of 14 residues. The CDR3 sequence: CAWSLLDRGGEQYF. Written as DNA, the CDR3 is TGTGCCTGGAGCCTGCTGGACAGGGGGGGCGAGCAGTACTTC.

The rearrangement uses TRBV19 and TRBJ2-2; a weak D match, TRBD1 (5 bases). CDR1 and CDR2 (germline): LNHDA, SQIVND (reference sequence). This CDR3 region has 14 residues. V lost 4 bases and J 4 bases, leaving 10 bases between the germline ends. CDR3 nucleotide sequence: TGTGCCAGTAGTACCAGGGCCGGCACCGGGGAGCTGTTTTTT. Protein product: CASSTRAGTGELFF. Full variable domain (remainder filled in from reference TRBV19 and TRBJ2-2): DGGITQSPKYLFRKEGQNVTLSCEQNLNHDAMYWYRQDPGQGLRLIYYSQIVNDFQKGDIAEGYSVSREKKESFPLTVTSAQKNPTAFYLCASSTRAGTGELFFGEGSRLTVL.

The J gene is TRBJ2-1, the V gene TRBV7-9, with 7 bases lining up with TRBD1. This CDR3 is 13 amino acids long. Trimming removed 5 bases from V and 5 bases from J; junction bases left unmatched: 3. CDR1 is SEHNR, CDR2 FQNEAQ, per germline (reference sequence). The CDR3 loop is CASSLGQDNEQFF. In nucleotides, the CDR3 is TGTGCCAGCAGCCTCGGACAGGACAATGAGCAGTTCTTC. Full variable domain (missing parts from reference TRBV7-9 and TRBJ2-1): DTGVSQNPRHKITKRGQNVTFRCDPISEHNRLYWYRQTLGQGPEFLTYFQNEAQLEKSRLLSDRFSAERPKGSFSTLEIQRTEQGDSAMYLCASSLGQDNEQFFGPGTRLTVL.

The genes are TRBV24-1 and TRBJ2-3; 7 bases agree with TRBD1. The CDR3 is 17 residues long. V shed 3 bases, J shed 0 bases, and the junction held 8 bases outside the gene matches. Germline V lookup: CDR1 KGHDR, CDR2 SFDVKD. In DNA form, the CDR3 reads TGTGCCACCAGTGATGCCAAGACGGGACAGAGCACAGATACGCAGTATTTT. It yields the protein CATSDAKTGQSTDTQYF.